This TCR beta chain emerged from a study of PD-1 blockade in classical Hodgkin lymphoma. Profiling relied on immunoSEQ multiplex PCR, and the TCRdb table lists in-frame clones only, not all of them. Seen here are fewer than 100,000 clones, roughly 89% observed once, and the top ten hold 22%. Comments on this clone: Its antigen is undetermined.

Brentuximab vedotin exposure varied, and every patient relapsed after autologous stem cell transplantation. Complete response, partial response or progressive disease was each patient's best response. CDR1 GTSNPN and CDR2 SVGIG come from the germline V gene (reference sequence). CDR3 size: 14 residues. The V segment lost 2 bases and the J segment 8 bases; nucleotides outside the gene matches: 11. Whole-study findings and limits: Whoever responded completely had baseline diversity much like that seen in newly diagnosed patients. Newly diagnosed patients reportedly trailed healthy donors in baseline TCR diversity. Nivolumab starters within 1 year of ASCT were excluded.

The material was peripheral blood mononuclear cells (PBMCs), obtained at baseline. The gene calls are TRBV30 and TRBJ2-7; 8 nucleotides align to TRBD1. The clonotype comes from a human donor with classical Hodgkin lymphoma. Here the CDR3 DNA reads TGTGCCTGGAGTCTGGGGACAGGTCTCATTCAGCAGTACTTC. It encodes CAWSLGTGLIQQYF.